This T cell receptor (beta chain) was sequenced for a study of T cells in localized non-small cell lung cancer. Overall study results and limits: The appearance of a median approximately 57 of the top 100 tumor clones was seen in adjacent lung. Heterogeneity is still possible, as just one tumor region was sequenced. Tumor showed lower T cell clonality than uninvolved adjacent lung, where it was highest.

V dropped 5 bases and J dropped 0; count of bases not matched to a gene: 13. Germline-derived CDR1 and CDR2 are GTSNPN and SVGIG (reference sequence). The CDR3 contains 18 residues. Repertoires were generated with immunoSEQ multiplex PCR, while TCRdb's copy carries only in-frame clones and drops some. In the table there are 100,000 to 150,000 clones, approximately 88% of which are singletons. In regard to this clone: Its matching antigen is unknown.

The chain uses TRBV30 and TRBJ1-3, with 10 bases fitting TRBD1. This receptor was taken from an older female donor with stage I lung adenocarcinoma. Sequencing used peripheral blood, obtained before any cancer treatment. CDR3 in amino acids: CAWSPGQGRGYSGNTIYF. CDR3 bases: TGTGCCTGGTCCCCGGGACAGGGGAGGGGATACTCTGGAAACACCATATATTTT.